The TCR beta chain described here comes from a study of cytomegalovirus exposure and HLA in healthy donors. Researchers ran the PCR with 60 Vbeta and 13 Jbeta primers. The table came from immunoSEQ multiplex PCR; TCRdb's copy has only in-frame clones and leaves some out. The sample includes about 170,000 clones, around 80% seen only once; the top ten take 0.7% to 0.95%. Findings of the study overall: Earlier findings revealed that most TCR beta V segments proved productive either about 90% or about 30% of the time. Links to common viral pathogens appeared, in a later analysis, for several of the most significant clusters.

On this clone: The antigen is undetermined.

From germline, CDR1 is WSHSY and CDR2 SAAADI. Trimming took 6 bases from V and 5 from J, leaving 14 bases between them. The CDR3 runs to 14 residues. The sequenced sample was PBMCs. The sequence was obtained from a young woman in good health and CMV-seronegative. V is TRBV10-2 and J is TRBJ2-4; perhaps TRBD1 as D (5 bases). The CDR3 nucleotides read TGCGCCAGCAGGGACCGGCAGGGCCAAAACATTCAGTACTTC. Translated, it gives CASRDRQGQNIQYF.